This TCR beta chain is from a study of cytomegalovirus exposure and HLA in healthy donors. Germline loops: CDR1 MDHEN, CDR2 SYDVKM. V was shortened by 7 bases and J by 2 bases, with 15 bases between the two germline ends. The CDR3 contains 15 residues. The study, taken as a whole, reports: Some TCR beta chains (164 of them) were listed as cytomegalovirus-associated.

Using immunoSEQ multiplex PCR, the repertoire was profiled, and TCRdb retains in-frame clones only, with some absent. This repertoire shows around 250,000 clones, about 90% found once; its top ten account for under 0.4%. Regarding this clone: Its antigen is still unknown.

This rearrangement joins TRBV28 to TRBJ1-3, with TRBD1 as a possible D gene (6 bases). The sample was PBMCs. The sequence was obtained from a woman aged 18-30 years in good health and CMV-seronegative. The CDR3 nucleotides read TGTGCCAGCACCAGCCCACAGGGTACTGGAAACACCATATATTTT. Translating gives CASTSPQGTGNTIYF.